This paragraph reports one TCR beta chain. The V and J ends lost 6 bases and 2 bases, in that order; junction bases with no gene match: 8. CDR1 KGHSH and CDR2 LQKENI come from the germline V gene. The CDR3 is 15 amino acids. This record belongs to a study of blood T cell repertoires in COVID-19. Data came from immunoSEQ multiplex PCR; TCRdb stores just in-frame clones and leaves some out. This table holds fewer than 250,000 clones, 85% to 90% found once. V gene TRBV18 combines with J gene TRBJ2-7; 9 positions agree with TRBD1. The sequence was collected from a man aged 50-60 years with acute or convalescent COVID-19. The sample comprised peripheral blood. Here the CDR3 reads CASSEGDRDPYEQYF. The CDR3 DNA reads TGTGCCAGCTCCGAAGGGGACAGGGACCCCTACGAGCAGTACTTC.